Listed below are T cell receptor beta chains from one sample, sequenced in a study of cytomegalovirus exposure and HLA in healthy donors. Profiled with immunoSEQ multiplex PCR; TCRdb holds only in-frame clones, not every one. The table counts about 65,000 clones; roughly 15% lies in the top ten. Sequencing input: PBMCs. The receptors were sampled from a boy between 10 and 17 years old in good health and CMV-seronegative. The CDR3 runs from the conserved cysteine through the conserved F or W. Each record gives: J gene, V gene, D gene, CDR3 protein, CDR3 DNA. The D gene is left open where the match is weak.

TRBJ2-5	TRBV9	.	CASSTTGMRETQYF	TGTGCCAGCAGCACGACGGGAATGAGAGAGACCCAGTACTTC
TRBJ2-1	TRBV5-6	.	CASSPGQGGLNEQFF	TGTGCCAGCAGCCCCGGACAGGGAGGGCTCAATGAGCAGTTCTTC
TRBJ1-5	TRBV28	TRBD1	CASSITGEGNQPQHF	TGTGCCAGCAGCATCACAGGGGAAGGCAATCAGCCCCAGCATTTT
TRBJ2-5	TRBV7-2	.	CASSVLGAEKTQYF	TGTGCCAGCAGCGTGCTTGGTGCGGAGAAGACCCAGTACTTC
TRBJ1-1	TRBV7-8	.	CATLRGTEAFF	TGTGCCACCCTTCGGGGGACTGAAGCTTTCTTT
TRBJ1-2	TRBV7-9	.	CASSITSGVGYTF	TGTGCCAGCAGTATTACTTCAGGGGTTGGCTACACCTTC
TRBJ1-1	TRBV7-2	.	CASSLGWGEEAFF	TGTGCCAGCAGCTTGGGGTGGGGAGAGGAAGCTTTCTTT
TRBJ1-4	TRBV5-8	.	CASSVSGVSMGKLFF	TGTGCCAGCAGCGTTTCGGGAGTATCTATGGGGAAACTGTTTTTT
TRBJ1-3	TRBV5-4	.	CASSPVRGGNTIYF	TGTGCCAGCAGCCCGGTGCGGGGGGGAAACACCATATATTTT
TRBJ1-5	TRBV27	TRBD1	CASSVRTGASNQPQHF	TGTGCCAGCAGTGTAAGGACAGGCGCCAGCAATCAGCCCCAGCATTTT
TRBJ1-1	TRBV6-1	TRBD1	CASSGEVDREAFF	TGTGCCAGCAGTGGAGAAGTTGACAGGGAGGCTTTCTTT
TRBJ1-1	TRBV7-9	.	CANSREVNTEAFF	TGTGCCAATTCCAGGGAGGTGAACACTGAAGCTTTCTTT
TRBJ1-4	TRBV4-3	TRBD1	CASSQDRGSWEKLFF	TGCGCCAGCAGCCAGGACAGGGGGAGTTGGGAAAAACTGTTTTTT
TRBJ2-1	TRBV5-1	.	CASSQDREQFF	TGCGCCAGCAGCCAAGACAGGGAGCAGTTCTTC
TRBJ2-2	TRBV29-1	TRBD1	CSGGTGVGTGELFF	TGCAGCGGCGGGACAGGGGTGGGCACCGGGGAGCTGTTTTTT
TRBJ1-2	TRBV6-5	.	CASSIPGHYGYTF	TGTGCCAGCAGCATTCCAGGGCACTATGGCTACACCTTC
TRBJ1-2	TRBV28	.	CASSFGGGRRPGYTF	TGTGCCAGCAGTTTTGGGGGCGGTCGGCGCCCCGGCTACACCTTC
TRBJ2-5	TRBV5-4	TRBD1	CASSSQGDETQYF	TGTGCCAGCAGCTCACAGGGGGACGAGACCCAGTACTTC
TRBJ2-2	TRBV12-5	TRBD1	CASGLRTGGSGELFF	TGTGCTAGTGGTTTGAGGACAGGGGGTTCCGGGGAGCTGTTTTTT
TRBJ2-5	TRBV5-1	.	CASSRQPQETQYF	TGCGCCAGCAGCCGACAACCCCAAGAGACCCAGTACTTC
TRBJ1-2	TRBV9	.	CASSAGPSNIMAGGYTF	TGTGCCAGCAGCGCTGGTCCCTCCAATATAATGGCAGGTGGCTACACCTTC
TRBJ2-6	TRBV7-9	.	CASSSTGSGANVLTF	TGTGCCAGCAGCTCGACAGGTTCTGGGGCCAACGTCCTGACTTTC
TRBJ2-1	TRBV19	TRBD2	CASSITSGRANEQFF	TGTGCCAGTAGTATAACTAGCGGGAGGGCCAATGAGCAGTTCTTC
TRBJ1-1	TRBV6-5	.	CASIRGNTEAFF	TGTGCCAGCATAAGAGGGAATACTGAAGCTTTCTTT
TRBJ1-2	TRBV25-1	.	CASSEPVGRGDGYTF	TGTGCCAGCAGTGAGCCCGTTGGGAGGGGAGATGGCTACACCTTC
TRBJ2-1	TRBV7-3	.	CASSLSLRDYGEQFF	TGTGCCAGCAGCTTATCCTTGCGGGATTACGGTGAGCAGTTCTTC
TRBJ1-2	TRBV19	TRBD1	CASSWTGDGNGYTF	TGTGCCAGTAGTTGGACAGGGGATGGGAATGGCTACACCTTC
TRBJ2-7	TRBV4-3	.	CASSQGNEVTLTYEQYF	TGCGCCAGCAGCCAAGGGAATGAGGTGACCTTGACCTACGAGCAGTACTTC
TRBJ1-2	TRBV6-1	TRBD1	CASSEDREDYGYTF	TGTGCCAGCAGTGAGGACAGGGAAGACTATGGCTACACCTTC
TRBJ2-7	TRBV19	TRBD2	CASKPSGIIDEQYF	TGTGCCAGTAAACCTAGCGGGATTATCGACGAGCAGTACTTC
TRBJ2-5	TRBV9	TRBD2	CASSPTSGGGLETQYF	TGTGCCAGCAGCCCGACTAGCGGGGGCGGGTTAGAGACCCAGTACTTC
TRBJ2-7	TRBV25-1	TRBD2	CASSEFKGTSGYEQYF	TGTGCCAGCAGTGAATTTAAAGGGACTAGCGGATACGAGCAGTACTTC
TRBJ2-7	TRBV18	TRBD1	CASSRQRDRVFYEQYF	TGTGCCAGCTCACGGCAGCGGGACAGGGTTTTCTACGAGCAGTACTTC
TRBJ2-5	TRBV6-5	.	CASRQGQETQYF	TGTGCCAGCAGACAGGGTCAAGAGACCCAGTACTTC
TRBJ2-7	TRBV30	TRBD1	CAWSVKDRGKAGPYEQYF	TGTGCCTGGAGTGTAAAGGACAGGGGTAAAGCTGGGCCCTACGAGCAGTACTTC
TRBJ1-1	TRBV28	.	CASSPVLTEAFF	TGTGCCAGCAGCCCCGTGTTGACTGAAGCTTTCTTT
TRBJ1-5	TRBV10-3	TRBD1	CAIRDRVDQPQHF	TGTGCCATCCGGGACAGGGTAGATCAGCCCCAGCATTTT
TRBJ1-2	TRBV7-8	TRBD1	CASSPRNRGYGYTF	TGTGCCAGCAGCCCCCGCAACAGGGGGTATGGCTACACCTTC
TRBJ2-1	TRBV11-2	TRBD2	CASSGGASGSYEQFF	TGTGCCAGCAGCGGCGGGGCTAGCGGATCATATGAGCAGTTCTTC
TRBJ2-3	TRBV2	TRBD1	CASSGQGVGTDTQYF	TGTGCCAGCAGTGGACAGGGGGTGGGCACAGATACGCAGTATTTT
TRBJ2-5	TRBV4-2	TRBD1	CASSQGTGATLETQYF	TGTGCCAGCAGCCAAGGTACAGGGGCCACTCTGGAGACCCAGTACTTC
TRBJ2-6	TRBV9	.	CASRGGSGANVLTF	TGTGCCAGCAGGGGGGGCTCTGGGGCCAACGTCCTGACTTTC
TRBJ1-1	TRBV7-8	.	CASSSGRGITEAFF	TGTGCCAGCAGCTCCGGTCGAGGGATTACTGAAGCTTTCTTT